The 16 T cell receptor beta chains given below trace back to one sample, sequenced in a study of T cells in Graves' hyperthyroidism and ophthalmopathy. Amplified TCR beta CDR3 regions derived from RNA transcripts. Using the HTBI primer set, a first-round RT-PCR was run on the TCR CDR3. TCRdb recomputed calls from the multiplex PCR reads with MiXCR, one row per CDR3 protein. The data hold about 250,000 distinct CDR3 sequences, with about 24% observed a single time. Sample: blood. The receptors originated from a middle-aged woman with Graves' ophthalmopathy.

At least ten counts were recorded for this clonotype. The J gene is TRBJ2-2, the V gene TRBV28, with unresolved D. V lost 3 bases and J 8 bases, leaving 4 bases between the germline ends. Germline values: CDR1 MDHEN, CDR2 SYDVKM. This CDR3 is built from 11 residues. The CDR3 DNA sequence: TGTGCCAGCAGTTTTTTTGGGGAGCTGTTTTTT. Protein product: CASSFFGELFF.

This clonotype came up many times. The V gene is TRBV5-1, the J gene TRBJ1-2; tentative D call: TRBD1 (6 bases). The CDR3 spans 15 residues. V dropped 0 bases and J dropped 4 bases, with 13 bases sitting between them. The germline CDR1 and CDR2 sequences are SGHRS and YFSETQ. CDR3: CASSLGLRGSYGYTF. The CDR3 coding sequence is TGCGCCAGCAGCTTGGGATTGAGGGGGAGCTATGGCTACACCTTC.

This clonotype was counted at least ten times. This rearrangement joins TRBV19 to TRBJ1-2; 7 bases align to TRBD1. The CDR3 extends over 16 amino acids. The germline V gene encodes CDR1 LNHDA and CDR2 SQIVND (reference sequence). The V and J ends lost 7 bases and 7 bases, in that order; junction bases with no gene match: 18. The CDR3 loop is CASTTRSGQSLLGYTF. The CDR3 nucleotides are TGTGCCAGTACCACTCGATCGGGACAGAGTTTGCTTGGCTACACCTTC.

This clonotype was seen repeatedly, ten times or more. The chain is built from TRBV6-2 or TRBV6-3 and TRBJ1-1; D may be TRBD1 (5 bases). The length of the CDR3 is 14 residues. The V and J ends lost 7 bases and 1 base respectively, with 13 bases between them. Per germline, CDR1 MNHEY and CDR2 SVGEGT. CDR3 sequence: CASNSRDSNTEAFF. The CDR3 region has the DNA TGTGCCAGCAATTCGAGGGACTCGAACACTGAAGCTTTCTTT.

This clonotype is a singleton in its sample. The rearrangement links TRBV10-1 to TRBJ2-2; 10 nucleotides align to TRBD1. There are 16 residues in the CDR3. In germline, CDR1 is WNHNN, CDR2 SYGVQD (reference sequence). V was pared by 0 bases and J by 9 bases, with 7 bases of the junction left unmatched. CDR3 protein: CASSESRGTGARELFF. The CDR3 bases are TGCGCCAGCAGTGAGTCTCGCGGGACAGGGGCAAGGGAGCTGTTTTTT.

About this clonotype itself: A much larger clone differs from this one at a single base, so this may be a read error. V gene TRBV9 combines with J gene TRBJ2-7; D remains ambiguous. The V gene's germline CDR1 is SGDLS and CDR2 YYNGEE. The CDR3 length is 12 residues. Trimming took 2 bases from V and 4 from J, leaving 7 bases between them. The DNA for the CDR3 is TGTGCCAGCAGCGTCGTGTTTTACGAGCAGTACTTC. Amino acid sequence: CASSVVFYEQYF.

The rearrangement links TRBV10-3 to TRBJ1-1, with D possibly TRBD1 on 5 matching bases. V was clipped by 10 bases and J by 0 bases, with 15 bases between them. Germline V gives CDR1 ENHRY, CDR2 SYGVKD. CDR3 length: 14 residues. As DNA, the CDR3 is TGTGCCACCACAGGACGGTCCTTGAACACTGAAGCTTTCTTT. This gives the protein CATTGRSLNTEAFF.

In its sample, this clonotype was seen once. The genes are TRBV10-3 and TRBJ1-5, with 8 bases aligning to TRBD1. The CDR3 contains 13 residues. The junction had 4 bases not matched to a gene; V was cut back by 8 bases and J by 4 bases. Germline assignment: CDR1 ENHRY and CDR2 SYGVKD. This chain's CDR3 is CAIQTGANQPQHF. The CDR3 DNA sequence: TGTGCCATCCAGACAGGGGCAAATCAGCCCCAGCATTTT.

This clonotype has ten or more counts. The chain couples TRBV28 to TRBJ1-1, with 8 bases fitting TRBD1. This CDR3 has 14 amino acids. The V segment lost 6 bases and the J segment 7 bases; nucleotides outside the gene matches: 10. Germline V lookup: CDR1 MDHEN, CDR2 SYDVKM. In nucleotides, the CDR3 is TGTGCCAGCAGCCATTACAGGGGGTGGGTTGAAGCTTTCTTT. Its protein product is CASSHYRGWVEAFF.

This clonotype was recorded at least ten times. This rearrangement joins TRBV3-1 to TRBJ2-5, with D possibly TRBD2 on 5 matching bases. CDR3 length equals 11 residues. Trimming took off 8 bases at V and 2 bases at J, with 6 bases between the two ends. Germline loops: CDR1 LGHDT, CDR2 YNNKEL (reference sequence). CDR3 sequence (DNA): TGTGCCAGCTCGGGGCAAGAGACCCAGTACTTC. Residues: CASSGQETQYF.

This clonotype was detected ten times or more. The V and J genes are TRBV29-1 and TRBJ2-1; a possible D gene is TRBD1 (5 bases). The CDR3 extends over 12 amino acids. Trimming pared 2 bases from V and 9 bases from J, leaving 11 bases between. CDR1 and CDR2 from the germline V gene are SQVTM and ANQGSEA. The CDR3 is CSVERGALEQFF. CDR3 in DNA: TGCAGCGTTGAACGTGGGGCTCTTGAGCAGTTCTTC.

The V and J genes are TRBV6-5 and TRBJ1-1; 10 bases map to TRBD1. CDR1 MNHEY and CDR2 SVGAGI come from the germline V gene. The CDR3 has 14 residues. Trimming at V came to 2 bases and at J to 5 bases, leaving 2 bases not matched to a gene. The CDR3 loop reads CASSYGQGETEAFF. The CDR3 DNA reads TGTGCCAGCAGTTACGGACAGGGGGAAACTGAAGCTTTCTTT.

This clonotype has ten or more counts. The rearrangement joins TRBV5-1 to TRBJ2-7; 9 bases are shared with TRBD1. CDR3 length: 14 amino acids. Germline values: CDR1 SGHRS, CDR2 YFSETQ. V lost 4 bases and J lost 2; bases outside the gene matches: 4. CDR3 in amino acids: CASSPGTGTYEQYF. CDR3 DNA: TGCGCCAGCAGCCCCGGGACAGGGACCTACGAGCAGTACTTC.

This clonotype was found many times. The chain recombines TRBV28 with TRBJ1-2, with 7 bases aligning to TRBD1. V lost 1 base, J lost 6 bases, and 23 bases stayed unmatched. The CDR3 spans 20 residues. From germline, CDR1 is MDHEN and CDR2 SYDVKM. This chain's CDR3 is CASSLLLGMVADRASNGYTF. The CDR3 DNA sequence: TGTGCCAGCAGTTTATTGCTAGGCATGGTGGCTGACAGGGCCTCGAATGGCTACACCTTC.

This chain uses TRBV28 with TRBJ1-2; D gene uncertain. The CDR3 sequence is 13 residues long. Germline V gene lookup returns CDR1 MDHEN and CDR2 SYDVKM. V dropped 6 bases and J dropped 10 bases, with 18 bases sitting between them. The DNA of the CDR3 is TGTGCCAGCAGAGAACGACCGCCGAGGGCCTACACCTTC. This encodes CASRERPPRAYTF.

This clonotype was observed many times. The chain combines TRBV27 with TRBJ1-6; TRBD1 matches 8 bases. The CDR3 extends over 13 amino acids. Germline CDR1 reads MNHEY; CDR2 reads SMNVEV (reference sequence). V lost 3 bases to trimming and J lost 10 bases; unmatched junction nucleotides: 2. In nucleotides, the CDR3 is TGTGCCAGCAGTTTGACAGGGGAATCACCCCTCCACTTT. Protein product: CASSLTGESPLHF.